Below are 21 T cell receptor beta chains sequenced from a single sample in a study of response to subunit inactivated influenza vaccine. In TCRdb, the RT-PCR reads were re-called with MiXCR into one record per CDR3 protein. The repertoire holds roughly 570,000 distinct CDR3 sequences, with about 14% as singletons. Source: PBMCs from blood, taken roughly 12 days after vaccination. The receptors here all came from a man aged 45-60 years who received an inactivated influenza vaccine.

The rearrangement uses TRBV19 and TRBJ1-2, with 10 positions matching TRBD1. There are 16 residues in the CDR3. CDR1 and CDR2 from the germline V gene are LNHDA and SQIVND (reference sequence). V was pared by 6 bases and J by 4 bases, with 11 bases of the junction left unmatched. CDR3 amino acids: CASRFGGGQGIYGYTF. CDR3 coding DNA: TGTGCCAGTAGATTCGGAGGGGGACAGGGGATCTATGGCTACACCTTC.

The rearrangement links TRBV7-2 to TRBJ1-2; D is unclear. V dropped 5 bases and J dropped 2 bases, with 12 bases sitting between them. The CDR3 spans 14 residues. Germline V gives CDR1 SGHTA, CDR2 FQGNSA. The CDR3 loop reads CASSPSGQNYGYTF. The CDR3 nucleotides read TGTGCCAGCAGCCCGAGTGGCCAGAACTATGGCTACACCTTC.

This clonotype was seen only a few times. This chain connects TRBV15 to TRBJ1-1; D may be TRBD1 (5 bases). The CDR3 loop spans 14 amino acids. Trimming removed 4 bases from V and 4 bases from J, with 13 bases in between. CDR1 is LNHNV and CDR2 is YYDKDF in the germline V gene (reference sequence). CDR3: CATSTRSGGTEAFF. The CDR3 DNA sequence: TGTGCCACCAGCACCCGCTCGGGGGGCACTGAAGCTTTCTTT.

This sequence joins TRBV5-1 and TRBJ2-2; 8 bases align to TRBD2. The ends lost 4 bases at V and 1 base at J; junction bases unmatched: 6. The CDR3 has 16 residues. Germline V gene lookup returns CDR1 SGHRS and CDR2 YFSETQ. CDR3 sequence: CASSLSTSGNTGELFF. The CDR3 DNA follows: TGCGCCAGCAGCCTTTCAACTAGCGGGAACACCGGGGAGCTGTTTTTT.

In DNA form, the CDR3 reads TGTGCCAGCAGCAAAGCCCCCCCGGCCAAAAACATTCAGTACTTC. Translating it yields CASSKAPPAKNIQYF. This chain links TRBV21-1 with TRBJ2-4; the listed D gene, TRBD1, was not tested against the DNA. TRBV21-1 is deemed a pseudogene. The CDR3 spans 15 residues.

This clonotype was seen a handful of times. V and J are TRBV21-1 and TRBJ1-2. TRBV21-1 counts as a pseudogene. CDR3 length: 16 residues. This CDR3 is CASSKGGLGLNYGYTF. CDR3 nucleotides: TGTGCCAGCAGCAAAGGCGGTCTCGGATTGAACTATGGCTACACCTTC.

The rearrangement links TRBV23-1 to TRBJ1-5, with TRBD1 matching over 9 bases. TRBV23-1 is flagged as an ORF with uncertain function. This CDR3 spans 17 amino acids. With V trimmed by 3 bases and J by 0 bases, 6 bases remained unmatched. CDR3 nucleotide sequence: TGCGCCAGCAGTCACGTACCGGGACAGGGTAGCAATCAGCCCCAGCATTTT. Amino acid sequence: CASSHVPGQGSNQPQHF.

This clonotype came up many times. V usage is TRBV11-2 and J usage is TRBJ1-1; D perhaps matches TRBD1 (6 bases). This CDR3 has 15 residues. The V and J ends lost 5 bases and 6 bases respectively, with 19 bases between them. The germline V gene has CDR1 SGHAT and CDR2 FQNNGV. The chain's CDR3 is CASSGTVQGFAEAFF. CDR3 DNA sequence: TGTGCCAGCAGCGGAACCGTACAGGGATTTGCTGAAGCTTTCTTT.

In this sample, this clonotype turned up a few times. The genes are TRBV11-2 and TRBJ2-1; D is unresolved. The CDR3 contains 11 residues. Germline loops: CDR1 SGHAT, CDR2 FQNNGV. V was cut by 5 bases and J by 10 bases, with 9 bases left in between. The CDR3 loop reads CASSADLEQFF. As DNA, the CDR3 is TGTGCCAGCAGCGCGGACCTAGAGCAGTTCTTC.

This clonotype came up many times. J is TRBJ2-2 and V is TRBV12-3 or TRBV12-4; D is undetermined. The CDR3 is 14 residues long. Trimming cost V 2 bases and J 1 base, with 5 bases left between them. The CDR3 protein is CASSLLGNTGELFF. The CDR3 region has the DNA TGTGCCAGCAGTTTATTGGGGAACACCGGGGAGCTGTTTTTT.

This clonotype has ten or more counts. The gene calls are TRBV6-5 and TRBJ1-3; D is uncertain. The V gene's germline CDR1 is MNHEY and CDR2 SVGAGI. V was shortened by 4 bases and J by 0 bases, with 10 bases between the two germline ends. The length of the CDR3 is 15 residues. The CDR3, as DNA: TGTGCCAGCAGTTTATCGGGGTTCTCTGGAAACACCATATATTTT. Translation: CASSLSGFSGNTIYF.

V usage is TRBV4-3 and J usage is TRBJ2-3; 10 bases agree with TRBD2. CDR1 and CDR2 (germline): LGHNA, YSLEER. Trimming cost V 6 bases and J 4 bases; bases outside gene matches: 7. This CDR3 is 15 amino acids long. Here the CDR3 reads CASRLGLAEADTQYF. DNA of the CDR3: TGCGCCAGCAGACTAGGACTAGCGGAAGCAGATACGCAGTATTTT.

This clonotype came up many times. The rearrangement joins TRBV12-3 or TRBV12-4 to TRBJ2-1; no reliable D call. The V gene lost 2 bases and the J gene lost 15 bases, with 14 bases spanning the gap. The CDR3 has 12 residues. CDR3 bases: TGTGCCAGCAGTTTAACGGCTAGTCAGGCGTTCTTC. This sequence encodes CASSLTASQAFF.

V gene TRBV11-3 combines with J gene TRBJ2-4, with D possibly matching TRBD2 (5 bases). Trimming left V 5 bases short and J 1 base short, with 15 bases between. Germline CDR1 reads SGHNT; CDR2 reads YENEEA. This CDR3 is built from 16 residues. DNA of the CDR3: TGTGCCAGCAGCCCGATAGCGAGAGTGGCCAAAAACATTCAGTACTTC. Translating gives CASSPIARVAKNIQYF. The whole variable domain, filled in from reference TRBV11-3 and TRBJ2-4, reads EAGVVQSPRYKIIEKKQPVAFWCNPISGHNTLYWYLQNLGQGPELLIRYENEEAVDDSQLPKDRFSAERLKGVDSTLKIQPAELGDSAVYLCASSPIARVAKNIQYFGAGTRLSVL.

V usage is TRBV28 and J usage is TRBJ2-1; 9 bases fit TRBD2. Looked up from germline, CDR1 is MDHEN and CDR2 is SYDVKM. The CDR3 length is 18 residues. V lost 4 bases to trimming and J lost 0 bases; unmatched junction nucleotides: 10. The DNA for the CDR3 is TGTGCCAGCAGTTCCCCCCGTAGCGGGAGTGGCTCCTACAATGAGCAGTTCTTC. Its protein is CASSSPRSGSGSYNEQFF.

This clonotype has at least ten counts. The CDR3 sequence is CASSLAHSTDTQYF. The DNA for the CDR3 is TGTGCCAGCAGTTTAGCGCACAGCACAGATACGCAGTATTTT. V and J are TRBV12-3 or TRBV12-4 and TRBJ2-3; D is undetermined. This CDR3 spans 14 amino acids. With 0 bases removed from V and 0 bases from J, the gap between germline ends came to 4 bases.

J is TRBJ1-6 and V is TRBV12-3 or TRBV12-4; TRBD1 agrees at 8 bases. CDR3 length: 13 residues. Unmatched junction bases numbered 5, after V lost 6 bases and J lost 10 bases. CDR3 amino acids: CASRTGVVSPLHF. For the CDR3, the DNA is TGTGCCAGCAGGACAGGGGTCGTCTCACCCCTCCACTTT.

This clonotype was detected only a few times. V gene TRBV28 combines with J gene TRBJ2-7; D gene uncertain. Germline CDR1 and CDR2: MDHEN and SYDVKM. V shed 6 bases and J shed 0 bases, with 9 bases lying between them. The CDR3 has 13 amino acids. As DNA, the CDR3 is TGTGCCAGCAGAACCTCCTACTCCTACGAGCAGTACTTC. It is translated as CASRTSYSYEQYF.

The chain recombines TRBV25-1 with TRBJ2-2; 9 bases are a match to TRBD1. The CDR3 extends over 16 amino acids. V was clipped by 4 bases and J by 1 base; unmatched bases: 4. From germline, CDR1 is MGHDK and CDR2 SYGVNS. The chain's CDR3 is CASSAGTGRNTGELFF. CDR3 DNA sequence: TGTGCCAGCAGTGCCGGGACAGGGAGGAACACCGGGGAGCTGTTTTTT. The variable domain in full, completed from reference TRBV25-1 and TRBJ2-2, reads EADIYQTPRYLVIGTGKKITLECSQTMGHDKMYWYQQDPGMELHLIHYSYGVNSTEKGDLSSESTVSRIRTEHFPLTLESARPSHTSQYLCASSAGTGRNTGELFFGEGSRLTVL.

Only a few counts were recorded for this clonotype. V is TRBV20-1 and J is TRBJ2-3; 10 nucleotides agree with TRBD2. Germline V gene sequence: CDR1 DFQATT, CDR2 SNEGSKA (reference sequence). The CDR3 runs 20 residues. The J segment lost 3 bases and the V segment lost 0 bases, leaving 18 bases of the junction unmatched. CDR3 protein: CSARDPGQILAGAGTDTQYF. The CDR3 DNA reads TGCAGTGCTAGAGATCCCGGACAAATCCTAGCGGGGGCCGGAACAGATACGCAGTATTTT.

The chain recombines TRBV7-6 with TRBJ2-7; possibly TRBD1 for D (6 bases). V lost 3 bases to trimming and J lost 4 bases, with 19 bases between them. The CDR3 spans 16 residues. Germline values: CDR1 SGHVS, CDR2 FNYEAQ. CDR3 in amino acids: CASSLGDTGVGYEQYF. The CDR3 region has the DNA TGTGCCAGCAGCTTGGGGGACACCGGGGTCGGTTACGAGCAGTACTTC. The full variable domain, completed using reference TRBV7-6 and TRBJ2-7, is GAGVSQSPRYKVTKRGQDVALRCDPISGHVSLYWYRQALGQGPEFLTYFNYEAQQDKSGLPNDRFSAERPEGSISTLTIQRTEQRDSAMYRCASSLGDTGVGYEQYFGPGTRLTVT.